This TCR beta chain emerged from a study of T cell repertoires in cytomegalovirus infection. Study summary: Indicated by public TCR beta signatures were CMV infection and matching HLA type.

TCRdb ran MiXCR on the reads and lists one entry per CDR3 protein. The data show fewer than 300,000 distinct CDR3 sequences, about a quarter seen once. This CDR3 spans 15 amino acids. CDR1 is SGHTA, CDR2 FQGNSA, per germline. V gave up 3 bases and J gave up 3 bases, with 9 bases separating them. Study observations and caveats: Individuals carrying CMV plus the relevant HLA were identified by cumulative frequency of public TCR beta families. HLA-C-restricted CMV-specific TCR beta clonotypes prevailed in the ex vivo response.

This clonotype was observed at least ten times. The antigen is unknown. The clonotype comes from a human donor in good health (CMV status not recorded). Some clones in this sample may be carry-over from other donors' samples. V gene TRBV7-2 combines with J gene TRBJ2-6; D is possibly TRBD1 (5 bases). The material sequenced was PBMCs. The CDR3 nucleotides are TGTGCCAGCAGCTTCAACAGGCTTGGGGCCAACGTCCTGACTTTC. As protein: CASSFNRLGANVLTF.